Below, one T cell receptor beta chain is given with its context. Many counts were recorded for this clone. The antigen it binds to is not known. No much larger clone exists at a distance of one base, and base qualities are not known. V is pared back by 1 base and J by 7 bases, with 14 bases lying between the germline termini. CDR1 and CDR2 (SGHRS, YFSETQ) derive from the germline V gene. The CDR3, from cysteine to phenylalanine, totals 15 residues. Kept here is only the CDR3 DNA, which spans 45 bases and is read in frame from base 1. These data originate in a study of blood T cell repertoires in COVID-19 (dated by TCRdb to between 2020 and 2021). Concerning the study at large: Samples covering the acute and convalescent phases of COVID-19 were provided by collaborators in the United States, Italy and Spain. Samples came from the ongoing ImmuneRACE study (first 160 participants) plus 1,254 subjects from 6 global collaborators. Sample metadata almost always included a de-identified subject ID, COVID-19 status, age in years and sex. HLA class I and class II types, where available, came from metadata supplied by the sample provider rather than from assay-based typing. Deeply sampled blood TCRbeta repertoires from subjects exposed to, actively infected with, or recovered from COVID-19 were included in the dataset. The repertoires were released in a freely available public database meant as a resource for research on the immune response to SARS-CoV-2. The material from the prospective study consisted of cDNA or gDNA derived from T cells, B-cell-depleted T cells, or PBMCs.

Points the paper makes about the study in general: The amount of clinical and demographic metadata varied by source and participant and was provided uncurated.

TCRbeta CDR3 regions were amplified from genomic DNA using the immunoSEQ Assay, a bias-controlled multiplex PCR. The authors' pipeline ran thus. The number of nucleated cells in each sample was estimated from the amplification of reference gene primers within the assay. Sequence reads were collapsed and filtered to measure the absolute abundance of every unique TCRbeta CDR3 rearrangement. For each sample, productive Simpson clonality was calculated by taking the square root of Simpson's diversity index across productive rearrangements. The table was pulled from immuneACCESS by TCRdb, which kept in-frame rearrangements only. Such tables lose some clones; where checked, under half of the loss comes from unresolved V genes, and the rest has no known cause. The V and J calls and the clone size are those of that table, but D and trimming were determined from the DNA. The sample includes about 210,000 clones, with more than 75% observed a single time. 12% of the sample lies in the top ten.

Collaborating institutions collected whole blood in K2EDTA tubes following their own protocols. Collaborator samples were shipped for TCRbeta analysis as frozen whole blood, isolated PBMCs, or DNA extracted from either sample type. Sequencing was performed on peripheral blood. The receptor's source is a woman aged 40 to 50 with acute or convalescent COVID-19. Recombination joined TRBV5-1 with TRBJ2-2; no D segment can be confidently identified. The CDR3 protein is CASSLSGPLSGELFF. The nucleotides read TGCGCCAGCAGCTTGTCGGGTCCCCTCAGCGGGGAGCTGTTTTTT.